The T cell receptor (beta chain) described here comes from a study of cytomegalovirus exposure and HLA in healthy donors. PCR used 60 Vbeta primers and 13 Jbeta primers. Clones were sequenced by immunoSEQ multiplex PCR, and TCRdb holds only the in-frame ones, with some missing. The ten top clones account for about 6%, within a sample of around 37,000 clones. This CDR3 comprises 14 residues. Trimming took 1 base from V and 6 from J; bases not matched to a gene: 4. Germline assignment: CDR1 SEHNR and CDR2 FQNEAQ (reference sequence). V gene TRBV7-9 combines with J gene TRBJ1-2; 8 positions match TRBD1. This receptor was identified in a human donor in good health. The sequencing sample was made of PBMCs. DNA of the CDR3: TGTGCCAGCAGCTTAGTGGAGACAGGGGATGGCTACACCTTC. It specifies CASSLVETGDGYTF.